Sequencing of this T cell receptor beta chain was carried out in a study of T cell repertoires in cytomegalovirus infection. Study as a whole: CMV infection and matching HLA type were both indicated by public TCR beta signatures. Study results and caveats: Clonotype analysis showed dominance of the ex vivo response by HLA-C-restricted CMV-specific TCR beta clonotypes.

TCRdb itself ran the reads through MiXCR, one entry per CDR3 protein. The sample shows 140,000 to 150,000 distinct CDR3 sequences, more than 25% of them seen only once. A few counts support this clonotype. Antigen unknown. Source: CD8+ T cells from cultured PBMCs, taken from culture after CMV antigen stimulation. The receptor's source is a human donor in good health (CMV status not recorded). Some clones in this sample may be carry-over from other donors' samples.

DNA of the CDR3: TGTGCCAGTGGAGGGGGAGGGAATCTGGCAGATACGCAGTATTTT. This translates into CASGGGGNLADTQYF. The rearrangement links TRBV5-6 to TRBJ2-3; D possibly corresponds to TRBD2 (7 bases). The CDR3 has 15 amino acids. Trimming removed 8 bases from V and 4 bases from J, with 20 bases in between. Germline V gives CDR1 SGHDT, CDR2 YYEEEE.